The T cell receptor (beta chain) under discussion was sequenced for a study of blood T cells in healthy people across ages. The study, taken as a whole, reports: Per million T cells, TCR beta diversity dropped roughly linearly as age increased. Diversity estimates from one million T cells were considered underestimates.

With a J-beta primer mix and a sample-barcoded 5' primer, a second PCR ran about 7 to 12 cycles. Each cDNA molecule carried a tag from a template-switch adaptor that contained 12 random nucleotides. TCRdb ran MiXCR on the 5' RACE reads and lists one entry per CDR3 protein. The table includes 630,000 or so distinct CDR3 sequences, approximately 30% detected once. The germline V gene encodes CDR1 MDHEN and CDR2 SYDVKM. The CDR3 is 15 amino acids. The V and J ends lost 7 bases and 4 bases respectively, with 14 bases between them. The table lists this clonotype with many counts. Its cognate antigen is unknown. Russia was home to the donors, healthy Caucasian individuals aged 6 to 90.

The sequenced material came from blood. V is TRBV28 and J is TRBJ2-6; D is unclear. The source is a woman of 80 years or more in good health. CDR3 DNA sequence: TGTGCCAGCACCTCCCCAAATTTAGGGGCCAACGTCCTGACTTTC. Protein sequence: CASTSPNLGANVLTF.